The 7 T cell receptor beta chains below were found in one sample sequenced in a study of cytomegalovirus exposure and HLA in healthy donors. Data came from immunoSEQ multiplex PCR; TCRdb stores just in-frame clones and leaves some out. The table shows 150,000 to 200,000 clones, with about 85% occurring only once. Sequencing was carried out using PBMCs. Every receptor here comes from a man aged 30 to 45 in good health and CMV-seropositive.

This chain connects TRBV7-2 to TRBJ2-7; TRBD2 aligns across 7 bases. After removal of 1 base from V and 2 bases from J, the junction contained 2 bases not matched to a gene. Germline assignment: CDR1 SGHTA and CDR2 FQGNSA. CDR3 length equals 14 residues. The CDR3 sequence is CASSLDAGAYEQYF. The CDR3 bases are TGTGCCAGCAGCTTAGATGCGGGGGCCTACGAGCAGTACTTC.

The CDR3 region has the DNA TGCGCCAGCAGCTTGTCGGGAAGGAGGAACACTGAAGCTTTCTTT. This translates into CASSLSGRRNTEAFF. The chain couples TRBV5-1 to TRBJ1-1; D ambiguous. This CDR3 contains 15 residues. V lost 1 base to trimming and J lost 1 base, with 11 bases between them. Germline V gives CDR1 SGHRS, CDR2 YFSETQ.

This chain connects TRBV27 to TRBJ1-5; 9 nucleotides align to TRBD1. CDR3 length: 13 amino acids. Germline V lookup: CDR1 MNHEY, CDR2 SMNVEV (reference sequence). CDR3 nucleotides: TGTGCAGCCCCGGGACAGGGAGGTCAGCCCCAGCATTTT. Translated: CAAPGQGGQPQHF.

The rearrangement joins TRBV4-1 to TRBJ1-3, with D perhaps matching TRBD1 (5 bases). Germline values: CDR1 MGHRA, CDR2 YSYEKL. V dropped 5 bases and J dropped 0 bases, with 14 bases sitting between them. This CDR3 region has 16 residues. CDR3 coding DNA: TGCGCCAGCAGCGCCCCGGGGGGTAGCTCTGGAAACACCATATATTTT. It translates to CASSAPGGSSGNTIYF.

The chain employs TRBV27 and TRBJ1-2, with D possibly matching TRBD1 (5 bases). Germline CDR1 reads MNHEY; CDR2 reads SMNVEV (reference sequence). The CDR3 extends over 16 amino acids. V lost 4 bases, J lost 0 bases, and 15 bases lay in between. CDR3 sequence reads: CASSSIRGLANYGYTF. The CDR3 nucleotides are TGTGCCAGCAGTTCCATACGGGGGTTAGCTAACTATGGCTACACCTTC.

The V gene is TRBV7-2, the J gene TRBJ2-7; tentative D call: TRBD1 (5 bases). Germline CDR1 reads SGHTA; CDR2 reads FQGNSA. The V end lost 8 bases, the J end lost 2 bases, and 7 bases lay between the germline ends. The CDR3 consists of 11 residues. The DNA for the CDR3 is TGTGCCAGCCAGGGCACCTACGAGCAGTACTTC. This translates into CASQGTYEQYF. Combining the CDR3 with reference TRBV7-2 and TRBJ2-7 gives the whole variable domain GAGVSQSPSNKVTEKGKDVELRCDPISGHTALYWYRQSLGQGLEFLIYFQGNSAPDKSGLPSDRFSAERTGGSVSTLTIQRTQQEDSAVYLCASQGTYEQYFGPGTRLTVT.

The J gene is TRBJ1-1, the V gene TRBV6-1, with a weak D call TRBD1 (6 bases). Trimming left V 3 bases short and J 4 bases short, with 18 bases between. The CDR3 runs 16 residues. CDR1 and CDR2 from the germline V gene are MNHNS and SASEGT. The CDR3: CASSDIMDSSGTEAFF. The CDR3 nucleotides read TGTGCCAGCAGTGATATTATGGACAGTTCCGGCACTGAAGCTTTCTTT.